The 8 T cell receptor beta chains below were found in one sample sequenced in a study of T cells after yellow fever vaccination. TCRdb ran MiXCR on the 5' RACE reads and lists one entry per CDR3 protein. The sample has 70,000 or so distinct CDR3 sequences, approximately 6.2% seen once. Material: CD4+ T cells sorted from PBMCs, obtained roughly 15 days after the first yellow fever vaccination. The receptors originated from a man between 18 and 35 years old who received the YFV17D yellow fever vaccine.

There are a few counts of this clonotype. V is TRBV5-1 and J is TRBJ2-5, with D hard to call. The germline V gene has CDR1 SGHRS and CDR2 YFSETQ. The CDR3 extends over 14 amino acids. Trimming pared 4 bases from V and 5 bases from J, leaving 15 bases between. The CDR3 sequence: CASSQHDPAETQYF. The CDR3 DNA follows: TGCGCCAGCAGCCAGCACGACCCGGCGGAGACCCAGTACTTC.

This clonotype was seen many times. The V call is TRBV5-1, the J call TRBJ1-1; D gene ambiguous. The CDR3 has 15 amino acids. Per the germline V gene, CDR1 is SGHRS and CDR2 is YFSETQ. V lost 1 base and J 1 base, leaving 11 bases between the germline ends. CDR3 sequence (DNA): TGCGCCAGCAGCTTGTTGGGTCAACCGAACACTGAAGCTTTCTTT. Protein sequence: CASSLLGQPNTEAFF.

Ten or more counts support this clonotype. The chain couples TRBV7-2 to TRBJ1-1; D is ambiguous. V lost 5 bases and J 0 bases, leaving 13 bases between the germline ends. Germline V gene data show CDR1 as SGHTA and CDR2 as FQGNSA. CDR3 length equals 15 residues. The CDR3: CASSSVSVLNTEAFF. As DNA, the CDR3 is TGTGCCAGCAGCAGCGTGTCGGTTTTGAACACTGAAGCTTTCTTT.

This clonotype has at least ten counts. J is TRBJ2-1 and V is TRBV7-2, with TRBD2 matching over 13 bases. V lost 5 bases, J lost 5 bases, and 0 bases stayed unmatched. The CDR3 loop spans 14 amino acids. The V gene's germline CDR1 is SGHTA and CDR2 FQGNSA. CDR3 sequence reads: CASSTSGGDNEQFF. The CDR3 coding sequence is TGTGCCAGCAGCACTAGCGGGGGGGACAATGAGCAGTTCTTC.

Ten or more counts support this clonotype. The chain has TRBV20-1 and TRBJ1-5, with a possible D match to TRBD1 (6 bases). This CDR3 has 16 residues. Deletions cut 2 bases from V and 5 bases from J, with 19 bases between. Looked up from germline, CDR1 is DFQATT and CDR2 is SNEGSKA (reference sequence). CDR3 sequence (DNA): TGCAGTGCTAGATCCAGGGGCAGGGACTGGGATCAGCCCCAGCATTTT. As protein: CSARSRGRDWDQPQHF.

This clonotype was observed many times. CDR3 sequence: CASSQERGDTQYF. The DNA of the CDR3 is TGCGCCAGCAGCCAGGAGCGGGGTGATACGCAGTATTTT. This rearrangement joins TRBV4-3 to TRBJ2-3; 7 bases agree with TRBD2. Germline V gene data show CDR1 as LGHNA and CDR2 as YSLEER. V lost 3 bases to trimming and J lost 6 bases; unmatched junction nucleotides: 3. The CDR3 is 13 amino acids.

This clonotype was recorded many times. V usage is TRBV20-1 and J usage is TRBJ2-5, with D perhaps being TRBD1 or TRBD2 (5 bases each). Germline V gives CDR1 DFQATT, CDR2 SNEGSKA (reference sequence). This CDR3 comprises 13 residues. Trimming left V 6 bases short and J 4 bases short, with 15 bases between. The CDR3 spells CSAKPGRLETQYF. The CDR3 coding sequence is TGCAGTGCAAAGCCGGGGCGGCTAGAGACCCAGTACTTC.

The chain uses TRBV5-3 and TRBJ2-3; no clear D gene. TRBV5-3 is annotated as an ORF whose role is uncertain. The CDR3 sequence is 16 residues long. Trimming pared 8 bases from V and 3 bases from J, leaving 22 bases between. CDR3 sequence reads: CARGPWLLSRTDTQYF. In nucleotides, the CDR3 is TGTGCCAGGGGCCCCTGGCTGCTCTCTAGGACAGATACGCAGTATTTT.